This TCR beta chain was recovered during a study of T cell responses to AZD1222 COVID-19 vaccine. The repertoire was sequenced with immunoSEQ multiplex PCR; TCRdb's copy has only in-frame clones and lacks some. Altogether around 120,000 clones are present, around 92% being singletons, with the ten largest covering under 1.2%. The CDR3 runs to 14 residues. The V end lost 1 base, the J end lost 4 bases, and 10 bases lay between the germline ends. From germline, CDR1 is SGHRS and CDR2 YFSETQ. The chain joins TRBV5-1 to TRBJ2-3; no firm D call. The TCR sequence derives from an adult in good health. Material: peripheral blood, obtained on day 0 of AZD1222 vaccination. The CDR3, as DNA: TGCGCCAGCAGCTTGTTCCCCTCGGCAGATACGCAGTATTTT. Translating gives CASSLFPSADTQYF.